This TCR beta chain was captured in a study of blood T cell repertoires in COVID-19. Across the whole study: COVID-19 samples collected from the United States, Italy and Spain covered acute and convalescent phases. Sample material is recorded as cDNA or gDNA derived from T cells, B-cell-depleted T cells, or PBMCs.

CDR3 length: 12 residues. The V end lost 4 bases, the J end lost 7 bases, and 8 bases lay between the germline ends. Germline V CDR1 and CDR2: SGHDN, FVKESK. Authors' methods: Using reference gene primer amplification, nucleated cell counts were estimated. The method was immunoSEQ multiplex PCR; TCRdb's version includes in-frame clones alone and lacks a portion of them. The V and J calls and clone size were taken over from that table, and D and trimming were inferred from the DNA. The data contain fewer than 300,000 clones, about 89% of them singletons. Sequencing was performed on peripheral blood. This clonotype was obtained from a man between 40 and 49 years old who had recovered from COVID-19. This chain links TRBV14 with TRBJ2-1; D gene unclear. As DNA, the CDR3 is TGTGCCAGCAGCCCCAGCGTGAATGAGCAGTTCTTC. Protein sequence: CASSPSVNEQFF.